The clone carrying this T cell receptor beta chain was recorded many times. Antigen unknown. The data were taken from a study of T-cell memory formation after mild COVID-19. Overall study results and limits: Whether day 37 second-wave clones are SARS-CoV-2-specific was not confirmed. Clones shrinking from day 15 to 85 showed even CD4/CD8 mixes; later expanders tilted CD4+. The study detected some responding clones in pre-infection memory, suggesting cross-reactive memory joined.

From the 5' RACE reads, TCRdb called clonotypes with MiXCR, one entry per CDR3 protein. The data contain roughly 190,000 distinct CDR3 sequences, 15% to 20% of them singletons. Trimming took 6 bases from V and 1 from J, leaving 9 bases between them. Germline CDR1 reads LGHNA; CDR2 reads YNFKEQ. The CDR3 has 13 residues. This TCR was sampled from an adult woman who had mild COVID-19 (a few samples of this study predate the infection). Cell type and time point are not known. The sequencing sample was made of PBMCs or a T cell subset sorted from them (not recorded which). The chain has TRBV4-2 and TRBJ2-5; D is unresolved. This chain's CDR3 is CASRRDVQETQYF. CDR3 nucleotides: TGTGCCAGCAGAAGGGATGTCCAAGAGACCCAGTACTTC.